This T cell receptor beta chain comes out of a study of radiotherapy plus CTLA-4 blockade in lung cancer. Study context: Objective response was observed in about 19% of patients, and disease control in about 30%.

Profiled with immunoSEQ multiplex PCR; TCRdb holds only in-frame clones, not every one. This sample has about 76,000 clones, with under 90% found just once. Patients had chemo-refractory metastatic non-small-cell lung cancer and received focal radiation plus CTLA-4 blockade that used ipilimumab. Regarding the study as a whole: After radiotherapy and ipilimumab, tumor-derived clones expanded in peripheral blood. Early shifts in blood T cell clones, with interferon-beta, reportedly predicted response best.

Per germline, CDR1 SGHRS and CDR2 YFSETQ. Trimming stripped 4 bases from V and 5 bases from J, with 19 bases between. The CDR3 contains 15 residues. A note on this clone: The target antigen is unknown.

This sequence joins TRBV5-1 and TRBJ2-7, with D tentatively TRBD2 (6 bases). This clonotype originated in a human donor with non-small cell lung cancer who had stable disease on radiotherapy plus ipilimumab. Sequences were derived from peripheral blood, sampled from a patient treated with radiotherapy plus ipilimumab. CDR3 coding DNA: TGCGCCAGCAGCCGGGCGCAGGGCCGGGGGAACGAGCAGTACTTC. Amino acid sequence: CASSRAQGRGNEQYF.